Each of the 27 T cell receptor beta chains below was sequenced from the same sample in a study of blood T cells in healthy people across ages. The authors ran a second PCR of 7 to 11 cycles using a sample-barcoded 5' primer and a J-beta primer mix. One entry per CDR3 protein results from TCRdb running MiXCR on the 5' RACE reads. The sample has nearly 1 million distinct CDR3 sequences; 45% to 60% are singletons. Sequences were obtained from blood. All receptors come from a woman in her sixties or seventies in good health.

The V gene is TRBV12-3 or TRBV12-4, the J gene TRBJ2-4; TRBD2 is a possible D gene (6 bases). There are 15 residues in the CDR3. V was pared by 3 bases and J by 0 bases, with 9 bases between. The CDR3 DNA follows: TGTGCCAGCAGTTTTCGGGGGACAGCCAAAAACATTCAGTACTTC. The encoded protein is CASSFRGTAKNIQYF.

This rearrangement joins TRBV10-3 to TRBJ2-7; 7 bases align to TRBD2. The CDR3 contains 16 residues. With 2 bases clipped from V and 1 base from J, the junction kept 8 bases outside the gene matches. Germline-derived CDR1 and CDR2 are ENHRY and SYGVKD. Here the CDR3 reads CAISEEGGSPSYEQYF. CDR3 sequence (DNA): TGTGCCATCAGTGAGGAGGGCGGGAGCCCGTCCTACGAGCAGTACTTC.

The chain is built from TRBV6-2 or TRBV6-3 and TRBJ2-7, with TRBD2 identical over 9 bases. J was trimmed by 0 bases and V by 4 bases; bases with no gene match: 7. Germline CDR1 and CDR2: MNHEY and SVGEGT. The CDR3 loop spans 16 amino acids. In nucleotides, the CDR3 is TGTGCCAGCAGTTGGCCTTTGCGGGAGGGCTCCTACGAGCAGTACTTC. Translating gives CASSWPLREGSYEQYF.

This clonotype was seen only once. V and J are TRBV3-1 and TRBJ1-1; the D is unclear. This CDR3 region has 17 residues. The germline V gene encodes CDR1 LGHDT and CDR2 YNNKEL (reference sequence). Trimming removed 0 bases from V and 1 base from J, with 15 bases in between. The CDR3, as DNA: TGTGCCAGCAGCCAAGATTTCCCCGGCAGGACGAACACTGAAGCTTTCTTT. Encoded protein: CASSQDFPGRTNTEAFF.

The V and J genes are TRBV5-1 and TRBJ2-6; D tentatively reads TRBD1 or TRBD2 (5 bases each). The CDR3 contains 16 residues. V was shortened by 5 bases and J by 0 bases, with 12 bases between the two germline ends. Per the germline V gene, CDR1 is SGHRS and CDR2 is YFSETQ. The CDR3 sequence is CASSSDTSSGANVLTF. CDR3 nucleotide sequence: TGCGCCAGCAGTTCGGACACTAGCTCTGGGGCCAACGTCCTGACTTTC.

This sequence joins TRBV7-3 and TRBJ2-7, with 10 bases lining up with TRBD2. CDR1 and CDR2 from the germline V gene are SGHTA and FQGTGA. The V segment lost 3 bases and the J segment 5 bases; nucleotides outside the gene matches: 7. This CDR3 comprises 15 residues. The CDR3 here is CASSFAPSGRDEQYF. The CDR3 DNA reads TGTGCCAGCAGCTTTGCCCCAAGCGGGAGGGACGAGCAGTACTTC. The full variable domain, its missing parts supplied by reference TRBV7-3 and TRBJ2-7, is GAGVSQTPSNKVTEKGKYVELRCDPISGHTALYWYRQSLGQGPEFLIYFQGTGAADDSGLPNDRFFAVRPEGSVSTLKIQRTERGDSAVYLCASSFAPSGRDEQYFGPGTRLTVT.

This clonotype occurred a few times. The genes are TRBV11-1 and TRBJ2-5; D is unresolved. V shed 5 bases and J shed 11 bases, with 12 bases lying between them. This CDR3 is 11 amino acids long. The germline V gene has CDR1 SGHAT and CDR2 FQDESV (reference sequence). The CDR3 DNA reads as TGTGCCAGCAGCGTGCGAACAGAGCAGTACTTC. The encoded protein is CASSVRTEQYF.

This clonotype turned up a few times. The chain employs TRBV29-1 and TRBJ2-1, with a weak D call TRBD1 (6 bases). This CDR3 has 12 residues. The germline V and J ends were trimmed by 5 bases and 8 bases, with 13 bases remaining between them. The germline CDR1 and CDR2 sequences are SQVTM and ANQGSEA. The CDR3 region has the DNA TGCAGCGTTAAACAGGGTGGCCATGAGCAGTTCTTC. It translates to CSVKQGGHEQFF.

On this clonotype itself: A much larger clone is a single base away; this may be a read error. V gene TRBV27 combines with J gene TRBJ2-1; D is perhaps TRBD2 (5 bases). Germline CDR1 and CDR2: MNHEY and SMNVEV (reference sequence). The V and J ends lost 5 bases and 14 bases respectively, with 16 bases between them. This CDR3 is 12 amino acids long. The CDR3 DNA sequence: TGTGCCAGCAGTGCCCCCGGAAAAGCGGAGTTCTTC. Its translation is CASSAPGKAEFF.

This clonotype has just a few counts. The chain couples TRBV28 to TRBJ2-7; D is possibly TRBD1 (5 bases). Germline CDR1 reads MDHEN; CDR2 reads SYDVKM. The CDR3 runs to 15 residues. V gave up 2 bases and J gave up 4 bases, with 15 bases separating them. CDR3 in amino acids: CASSLPGRVWYEQYF. In DNA form, the CDR3 reads TGTGCCAGCAGTTTACCCGGCAGGGTTTGGTACGAGCAGTACTTC.

The chain carries TRBV20-1 and TRBJ2-7; TRBD1 agrees at 7 bases. The length of the CDR3 is 11 residues. Germline CDR1 and CDR2: DFQATT and SNEGSKA (reference sequence). V dropped 3 bases and J dropped 6; count of bases not matched to a gene: 2. CDR3 coding DNA: TGCAGTGCTAGGACAGGGATCGAGCAGTACTTC. Its protein product is CSARTGIEQYF.

The gene calls are TRBV5-1 and TRBJ2-1, with a weak D call TRBD1 (5 bases). V was cut by 3 bases and J by 8 bases, with 18 bases left in between. This CDR3 contains 15 residues. Germline values: CDR1 SGHRS, CDR2 YFSETQ. This CDR3 is CASSSFSQGGDEQFF. The CDR3 DNA follows: TGCGCCAGCAGCTCGTTTAGCCAGGGTGGGGATGAGCAGTTCTTC.

The chain couples TRBV4-3 to TRBJ2-4, with D possibly TRBD2 on 5 matching bases. Near its end, the DNA agrees better with TRBJ2-7, so the J call may be wrong. The germline CDR1 and CDR2 sequences are LGHNA and YSLEER. CDR3 size: 16 residues. This chain's CDR3 is CASSQDWYGNSYEQYF. CDR3 sequence (DNA): TGCGCCAGCAGCCAAGATTGGTACGGGAACTCCTACGAGCAGTACTTC.

The chain has TRBV12-3 or TRBV12-4 and TRBJ1-3; D ambiguous. Trimming pared 6 bases from V and 7 bases from J, leaving 13 bases between. There are 13 residues in the CDR3. In nucleotides, the CDR3 is TGTGCCAGCAGCCCCCCCCCGGGGAACACCATATATTTT. The encoded protein is CASSPPPGNTIYF.

The rearrangement links TRBV20-1 to TRBJ1-1; D ambiguous. Germline V gene data show CDR1 as DFQATT and CDR2 as SNEGSKA (reference sequence). The CDR3 is 16 amino acids. Trimming pared 0 bases from V and 4 bases from J, leaving 18 bases between. The CDR3, as DNA: TGCAGTGCTAGAGATGGTCGTCCAGTTACCGTCACTGAAGCTTTCTTT. As protein: CSARDGRPVTVTEAFF.

The rearrangement links TRBV25-1 to TRBJ2-5, with a weak D call TRBD1 (6 bases). Deletions cut 2 bases from V and 7 bases from J, with 14 bases between. The CDR3 has 14 amino acids. The germline V gene has CDR1 MGHDK and CDR2 SYGVNS. The CDR3 spells CASSERVGGATQYF. CDR3 bases: TGTGCCAGCAGTGAACGCGTAGGGGGAGCGACCCAGTACTTC. Full variable domain (outside the CDR3, taken from reference TRBV25-1 and TRBJ2-5): EADIYQTPRYLVIGTGKKITLECSQTMGHDKMYWYQQDPGMELHLIHYSYGVNSTEKGDLSSESTVSRIRTEHFPLTLESARPSHTSQYLCASSERVGGATQYFGPGTRLLVL.

The CDR3 is CSVGEQGYGYTF. CDR3 DNA sequence: TGCAGCGTTGGGGAACAGGGATATGGCTACACCTTC. V usage is TRBV29-1 and J usage is TRBJ1-2; D is perhaps TRBD1 (6 bases). The ends were cut back, 4 bases at V and 5 bases at J, with 11 bases in the middle. CDR1 SQVTM and CDR2 ANQGSEA come from the germline V gene. CDR3 length: 12 residues.

The gene calls are TRBV20-1 and TRBJ2-1; 13 nucleotides align to TRBD2. Trimming removed 6 bases from V and 5 bases from J; junction bases left unmatched: 7. The CDR3 totals 15 residues. Germline V gene data show CDR1 as DFQATT and CDR2 as SNEGSKA (reference sequence). The CDR3 reads CSASGLAGVDNEQFF. The CDR3 nucleotides read TGCAGTGCCTCCGGACTAGCGGGAGTCGACAATGAGCAGTTCTTC.

This clonotype was seen more than once but under ten times. The chain combines TRBV27 with TRBJ2-1; 11 bases are a match to TRBD2. The CDR3 has 13 amino acids. V lost 5 bases, J lost 10 bases, and 4 bases stayed unmatched. Germline values: CDR1 MNHEY, CDR2 SMNVEV (reference sequence). The CDR3 nucleotides are TGTGCCAGCAGTGGCAGACTAGCGGGAGAGCAGTTCTTC. It yields the protein CASSGRLAGEQFF.

CDR3 residues: CATISTEDRAGANVLTF. The CDR3 DNA follows: TGTGCCACCATTTCCACCGAGGACAGGGCTGGGGCCAACGTCCTGACTTTC. This chain uses TRBV28 with TRBJ2-6; 8 bases match TRBD1. Per germline, CDR1 MDHEN and CDR2 SYDVKM. V gave up 10 bases and J gave up 2 bases; unmatched junction bases: 13. There are 17 residues in the CDR3.

The chain combines TRBV11-3 with TRBJ2-5; D is possibly TRBD2 (5 bases). The CDR3 is 15 residues long. V was cut by 2 bases and J by 1 base, with 11 bases left in between. CDR1 is SGHNT and CDR2 is YENEEA in the germline V gene. The CDR3 loop reads CASSLIGLTQETQYF. CDR3 sequence (DNA): TGTGCCAGCAGCTTAATAGGACTGACCCAAGAGACCCAGTACTTC.

The chain has TRBV9 and TRBJ2-1, with TRBD2 matching 12 bases. V shed 7 bases, J shed 5 bases, and the junction held 4 bases outside the gene matches. CDR3 length equals 14 residues. Germline V gene lookup returns CDR1 SGDLS and CDR2 YYNGEE. The CDR3 protein is CASGRTSGNNEQFF. The CDR3 DNA sequence: TGTGCCAGCGGTAGGACTAGCGGGAACAATGAGCAGTTCTTC.

This CDR3 reads CAWNEGPEVSPLHF. As DNA, the CDR3 is TGTGCCTGGAACGAAGGACCGGAGGTTTCACCCCTCCACTTT. The chain joins TRBV30 to TRBJ1-6, with no clear D. The V gene's germline CDR1 is GTSNPN and CDR2 SVGIG (reference sequence). This CDR3 comprises 14 residues. V was trimmed by 4 bases and J by 9 bases, leaving 16 bases between them.

J is TRBJ2-1 and V is TRBV14; TRBD2 is a possible D gene (6 bases). Germline CDR1 reads SGHDN; CDR2 reads FVKESK. The CDR3 loop spans 17 amino acids. The germline V and J ends were trimmed by 0 bases and 5 bases, with 17 bases remaining between them. DNA for the CDR3: TGTGCCAGCAGCCAAGATGGGACGGGAGATAGTAACAATGAGCAGTTCTTC. Translated: CASSQDGTGDSNNEQFF. Variable domain in full (rest from reference TRBV14 and TRBJ2-1): EAGVTQFPSHSVIEKGQTVTLRCDPISGHDNLYWYRRVMGKEIKFLLHFVKESKQDESGMPNNRFLAERTGGTYSTLKVQPAELEDSGVYFCASSQDGTGDSNNEQFFGPGTRLTVL.

This clonotype was recorded a few times. The chain recombines TRBV21-1 with TRBJ2-5. TRBV21-1 is a known pseudogene. The CDR3 runs 12 residues. DNA for the CDR3: TGTGCCGTCTACGGGGACCAAGAGACCCAGTACTTC. This encodes CAVYGDQETQYF.

The chain joins TRBV25-1 to TRBJ2-5; 11 nucleotides match TRBD2. V shed 2 bases and J 9 bases; nucleotides not matched to a gene: 11. The CDR3 loop spans 16 amino acids. Germline CDR1 is MGHDK and CDR2 is SYGVNS. For the CDR3, the DNA is TGTGCCAGCAGTGAACTGGGGACTAGCGGAGGACCGTCCCAGTACTTC. Amino acid sequence: CASSELGTSGGPSQYF. The whole variable domain, filled in from reference TRBV25-1 and TRBJ2-5, reads EADIYQTPRYLVIGTGKKITLECSQTMGHDKMYWYQQDPGMELHLIHYSYGVNSTEKGDLSSESTVSRIRTEHFPLTLESARPSHTSQYLCASSELGTSGGPSQYFGPGTRLLVL.

This clonotype has ten or more counts. This CDR3 is CSVVPSGADTQYF. DNA of the CDR3: TGCAGCGTTGTCCCTAGCGGAGCAGATACGCAGTATTTT. The chain links TRBV29-1 to TRBJ2-3; 7 positions match TRBD2. In germline, CDR1 is SQVTM, CDR2 ANQGSEA. J gave up 4 bases and V 4 bases, and 5 bases lay outside the gene matches. There are 13 residues in the CDR3.